This passage covers 28 T cell receptor beta chains from one sample sequenced in a study of blood T cell repertoires in COVID-19. Measured with immunoSEQ multiplex PCR; TCRdb has only the in-frame clones, and not every one. Among 310,000 or so clones listed, about 89% were seen once. Material for sequencing was PBMCs or T cells enriched from blood (not recorded which). These receptors were obtained from a middle-aged woman who had recovered from COVID-19.

The chain links TRBV6-5 to TRBJ1-5; 8 nucleotides agree with TRBD1. Germline values: CDR1 MNHEY, CDR2 SVGAGI. The V and J ends lost 5 bases and 0 bases, in that order; junction bases with no gene match: 3. CDR3 size: 15 residues. CDR3 residues: CASSPDRDSNQPQHF. The CDR3, as DNA: TGTGCCAGCAGTCCGGACAGGGATAGCAATCAGCCCCAGCATTTT.

This clone was recorded only once. This chain uses TRBV28 with TRBJ1-1; TRBD1 agrees at 9 bases. After removal of 9 bases from V and 5 bases from J, the junction contained 10 bases not matched to a gene. Germline lookup yields CDR1 MDHEN and CDR2 SYDVKM. This CDR3 is 14 amino acids long. CDR3 in amino acids: CASCGPGQGTEAFF. Here the CDR3 DNA reads TGTGCCAGTTGCGGCCCGGGACAGGGAACTGAAGCTTTCTTT.

The chain has TRBV19 and TRBJ1-5, with D tentatively TRBD1 (5 bases). Germline CDR1 is LNHDA and CDR2 is SQIVND (reference sequence). The CDR3 runs to 15 residues. Trimming removed 6 bases at V and 3 bases at J, with 15 bases between. The CDR3 sequence is CASRSQGSFNQPQHF. The CDR3 nucleotides read TGTGCCAGTAGGAGCCAGGGCAGCTTCAATCAGCCCCAGCATTTT.

The chain is built from TRBV2 and TRBJ2-1; the D gene is possibly TRBD1 (6 bases). Germline CDR1 reads SNHLY; CDR2 reads FYNNEI. V lost 4 bases, J lost 0 bases, and 13 bases lay in between. The CDR3 loop spans 16 amino acids. The CDR3 spells CASSVTGKSSYNEQFF. The CDR3 DNA reads as TGTGCCAGCAGTGTTACAGGGAAGAGCTCCTACAATGAGCAGTTCTTC. Drawing the rest from reference TRBV2 and TRBJ2-1, the complete variable domain is EPEVTQTPSHQVTQMGQEVILRCVPISNHLYFYWYRQILGQKVEFLVSFYNNEISEKSEIFDDQFSVERPDGSNFTLKIRSTKLEDSAMYFCASSVTGKSSYNEQFFGPGTRLTVL.

The V and J genes are TRBV5-1 and TRBJ1-4, with D tentatively TRBD1 (6 bases). The germline gives CDR1 SGHRS, CDR2 YFSETQ. Deletions cut 7 bases from V and 4 bases from J, with 14 bases between. The CDR3 extends over 14 amino acids. The CDR3 sequence: CASREDSFNEKLFF. In DNA, the CDR3 is TGCGCCAGCCGGGAGGACAGTTTTAATGAAAAACTGTTTTTT.

This clone appeared once. The rearrangement links TRBV27 to TRBJ2-7; 7 bases are a match to TRBD1. The CDR3 contains 14 residues. With 0 bases clipped from V and 4 bases from J, the junction kept 3 bases outside the gene matches. Germline V lookup: CDR1 MNHEY, CDR2 SMNVEV (reference sequence). CDR3 sequence: CASSLSRGWYEQYF. The CDR3 DNA follows: TGTGCCAGCAGTTTATCCAGGGGGTGGTACGAGCAGTACTTC.

This chain's CDR3 is CSVEPQTGTGHTGELFF. The CDR3 DNA sequence: TGCAGCGTGGAACCACAAACCGGGACAGGACACACCGGGGAGCTGTTTTTT. The V and J genes are TRBV29-1 and TRBJ2-2; 8 positions match TRBD1. Germline V gene sequence: CDR1 SQVTM, CDR2 ANQGSEA. CDR3 length: 17 amino acids. Trimming cost V 6 bases and J 3 bases; bases outside gene matches: 15.

The chain combines TRBV7-9 with TRBJ2-2; D is undetermined. From germline, CDR1 is SEHNR and CDR2 FQNEAQ (reference sequence). V dropped 1 base and J dropped 1 base, with 7 bases sitting between them. The CDR3 covers 15 residues. The CDR3 nucleotides read TGTGCCAGCAGCTTAGTCCTCGGGAACACCGGGGAGCTGTTTTTT. Encoded protein: CASSLVLGNTGELFF.

The chain combines TRBV25-1 with TRBJ2-7, with 8 nucleotides matching TRBD1. After removal of 6 bases from V and 1 base from J, the junction contained 11 bases not matched to a gene. Germline V gene data show CDR1 as MGHDK and CDR2 as SYGVNS. The CDR3 contains 16 residues. CDR3 loop: CASSRQDRQGSYEQYF. The CDR3 DNA is TGTGCCAGCAGCAGGCAAGACAGACAGGGGTCCTACGAGCAGTACTTC.

This chain uses TRBV23-1 with TRBJ2-7, with D possibly matching TRBD2 (5 bases). TRBV23-1 is an ORF; its function is uncertain. V was shortened by 2 bases and J by 2 bases, with 16 bases between the two germline ends. The CDR3 extends over 16 amino acids. The chain's CDR3 is CASSQPRGRKPYEQYF. CDR3 DNA sequence: TGCGCCAGCAGTCAACCCCGAGGGAGAAAACCCTACGAGCAGTACTTC.

The chain employs TRBV5-6 and TRBJ1-1; D is perhaps TRBD1 (6 bases). Between the trimmed V and J ends, which lost 4 bases and 8 bases, there was a span of 12 bases. Germline V lookup: CDR1 SGHDT, CDR2 YYEEEE. The CDR3 is 12 residues long. CDR3 sequence: CASSPGRGEAFF. CDR3 nucleotide sequence: TGTGCCAGCAGCCCGGGGAGGGGGGAAGCTTTCTTT.

This clone appeared a few times. The genes are TRBV30 and TRBJ1-4; the D gene is possibly TRBD1 (6 bases). This CDR3 is built from 11 residues. The V gene's germline CDR1 is GTSNPN and CDR2 SVGIG (reference sequence). The V end was cut by 4 bases, the J end by 13 bases, with 13 bases between. The CDR3 spells CAWTHGTRLFF. In DNA, the CDR3 is TGTGCCTGGACCCATGGGACAAGACTGTTTTTT.

This rearrangement joins TRBV9 to TRBJ2-1, with TRBD1 matching over 10 bases. The CDR3 is 16 residues long. The V gene's germline CDR1 is SGDLS and CDR2 YYNGEE. V was clipped by 0 bases and J by 7 bases; unmatched bases: 7. Here the CDR3 DNA reads TGTGCCAGCAGCGTAGGTCGGGACAGGGGCGGGAATGAGCAGTTCTTC. It codes for CASSVGRDRGGNEQFF.

The gene calls are TRBV4-3 and TRBJ2-7; D is unclear. V was trimmed by 0 bases and J by 6 bases, leaving 21 bases between them. Germline CDR1 reads LGHNA; CDR2 reads YSLEER. The CDR3 loop spans 17 amino acids. The DNA of the CDR3 is TGCGCCAGCAGCCAAGATCGGGTCGGAACGGGTCCAGTCGAGCAGTACTTC. Amino acid sequence: CASSQDRVGTGPVEQYF.

The rearrangement joins TRBV10-3 to TRBJ2-7, with 8 positions matching TRBD2. Germline CDR1 ENHRY, CDR2 SYGVKD. J lost 2 bases, V lost 0 bases, and 6 bases had no gene match. The CDR3 is made up of 16 amino acids. CDR3 residues: CAISESPAGEAYEQYF. In DNA form, the CDR3 reads TGTGCCATCAGTGAGTCGCCAGCGGGGGAAGCCTACGAGCAGTACTTC.

The chain is built from TRBV4-1 and TRBJ2-7; 7 nucleotides line up with TRBD1. The ends lost 11 bases at V and 0 bases at J; junction bases unmatched: 16. CDR3 length equals 16 residues. Germline V CDR1 and CDR2: MGHRA, YSYEKL. The CDR3 region has the DNA TGCGCCCCCAGCCAACTCGGGACAGATAACTCCTACGAGCAGTACTTC. Protein sequence: CAPSQLGTDNSYEQYF.

This chain connects TRBV19 to TRBJ2-7; 10 bases fit TRBD2. V was pared by 5 bases and J by 7 bases, with 11 bases of the junction left unmatched. The CDR3 length is 15 residues. Per germline, CDR1 LNHDA and CDR2 SQIVND (reference sequence). The CDR3 bases are TGTGCCAGTAGTGCACTAGCGGGGATTTCAGGGGAGCAGTACTTC. This gives the protein CASSALAGISGEQYF.

The chain employs TRBV30 and TRBJ1-4, with a tentative D call TRBD1 (6 bases). This CDR3 has 14 amino acids. Per germline, CDR1 GTSNPN and CDR2 SVGIG (reference sequence). Trimming took 1 base from V and 7 from J, leaving 13 bases between them. For the CDR3, the DNA is TGTGCCTGGAGTGCACAGGGTTGGGGTGAAAAACTGTTTTTT. This gives the protein CAWSAQGWGEKLFF.

The rearrangement links TRBV25-1 to TRBJ2-3, with 10 bases matching TRBD1. With V trimmed by 1 base and J by 6 bases, 10 bases remained unmatched. The CDR3 covers 17 residues. Germline V CDR1 and CDR2: MGHDK, SYGVNS. The CDR3 region is CASSELGQGQGLDTQYF. The CDR3 nucleotides are TGTGCCAGCAGTGAATTGGGACAGGGGCAGGGGCTGGATACGCAGTATTTT.

About this clone itself: The sample contains more than one DNA sequence encoding this CDR3. The V call is TRBV13, the J call TRBJ2-7; D is undetermined. The CDR3 has 11 amino acids. Germline V gives CDR1 PRHDT, CDR2 FYEKMQ (reference sequence). Trimming took off 4 bases at V and 3 bases at J, with 4 bases between the two ends. The CDR3 is CASSSLYEQYF. CDR3 DNA: TGTGCCAGCAGCTCCCTCTACGAGCAGTACTTC.

The chain employs TRBV5-1 and TRBJ1-5; TRBD1 is a possible D gene (5 bases). Germline V gene sequence: CDR1 SGHRS, CDR2 YFSETQ. The CDR3 sequence is 14 residues long. The V end was cut by 0 bases, the J end by 6 bases, with 10 bases between. In nucleotides, the CDR3 is TGCGCCAGCAGCTTGGGGCCGGGGGGTCAGCCCCAGCATTTT. Translating it yields CASSLGPGGQPQHF. Full variable domain (remainder filled in from reference TRBV5-1 and TRBJ1-5): KAGVTQTPRYLIKTRGQQVTLSCSPISGHRSVSWYQQTPGQGLQFLFEYFSETQRNKGNFPGRFSGRQFSNSRSEMNVSTLELGDSALYLCASSLGPGGQPQHFGDGTRLSIL.

The CDR3 region is CASSYQGVPYEQYF. CDR3 bases: TGTGCCAGCAGCTATCAGGGGGTGCCCTACGAGCAGTACTTC. The rearrangement uses TRBV7-9 and TRBJ2-7; 7 bases are shared with TRBD1. Germline V CDR1 and CDR2: SEHNR, FQNEAQ (reference sequence). J lost 2 bases, V lost 4 bases, and 5 bases had no gene match. This CDR3 has 14 amino acids.

The CDR3 sequence: CASSLGLSQETQYF. For the CDR3, the DNA is TGTGCCAGCAGCTTAGGCCTATCCCAAGAGACCCAGTACTTC. The chain uses TRBV7-9 and TRBJ2-5; no clear D gene. Germline V gene sequence: CDR1 SEHNR, CDR2 FQNEAQ (reference sequence). V lost 1 base and J lost 1, with 7 bases in between. The CDR3 runs to 14 residues.

This clone has only a few counts. J is TRBJ2-7 and V is TRBV5-1; the D gene is possibly TRBD2 (5 bases). V gave up 4 bases and J gave up 1 base, with 9 bases separating them. Germline V CDR1 and CDR2: SGHRS, YFSETQ. CDR3 length equals 13 residues. As DNA, the CDR3 is TGCGCCAGCAGCAGGGAGATATCCTACGAGCAGTACTTC. Protein product: CASSREISYEQYF.

In its sample, this clone was seen once. The CDR3 bases are TGCGCCAGCAGGGGGACTACGAAGGTCCTGACTTTC. It yields the protein CASRGTTKVLTF. The rearrangement joins TRBV10-2 to TRBJ2-6; 7 nucleotides agree with TRBD2. Germline V gene sequence: CDR1 WSHSY, CDR2 SAAADI. The CDR3 runs to 12 residues. Germline trimming cut 6 bases from V and 13 bases from J; bases unmatched to any gene: 6.

The chain has TRBV2 and TRBJ2-2; TRBD2 matches at 7 bases. V trimming: 8 bases; J trimming: 3 bases; junction bases outside the gene matches: 0. Germline CDR1 is SNHLY and CDR2 is FYNNEI. The length of the CDR3 is 12 residues. CDR3 DNA: TGTGCCAGCGGGAGGGACACCGGGGAGCTGTTTTTT. Translation: CASGRDTGELFF.

This chain connects TRBV6-2 or TRBV6-3 to TRBJ2-1; D perhaps matches TRBD1 (6 bases). Trimming stripped 2 bases from V and 4 bases from J, with 9 bases between. The CDR3 spans 14 residues. CDR1 is MNHEY and CDR2 is SVGEGT in the germline V gene. CDR3 in DNA: TGTGCCAGCAGTTACCTTGGACAGTACAATGAGCAGTTCTTC. Translated, it gives CASSYLGQYNEQFF.

J is TRBJ2-7 and V is TRBV19; D is undetermined. Trimming shortened V by 3 bases and J by 2 bases, and 11 bases separated the two germline ends. Germline V gives CDR1 LNHDA, CDR2 SQIVND (reference sequence). The CDR3 totals 14 residues. The CDR3 region has the DNA TGTGCCAGTAGTATTGGTCGGAGTCCCTACGAGCAGTACTTC. Translation gives CASSIGRSPYEQYF.